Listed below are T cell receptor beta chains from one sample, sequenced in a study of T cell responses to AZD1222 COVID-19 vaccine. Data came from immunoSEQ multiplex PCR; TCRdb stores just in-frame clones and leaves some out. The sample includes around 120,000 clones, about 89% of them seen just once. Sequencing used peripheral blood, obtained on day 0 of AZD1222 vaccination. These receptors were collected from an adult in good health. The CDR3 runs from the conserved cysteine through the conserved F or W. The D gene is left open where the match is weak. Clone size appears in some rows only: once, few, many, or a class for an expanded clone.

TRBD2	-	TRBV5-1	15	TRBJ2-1	TGCGCCAGCGCCTTAACTAGCGGAGAACACAATGAGCAGTTCTTC	CASALTSGEHNEQFF
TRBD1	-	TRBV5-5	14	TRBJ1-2	TGTGCCAGCAGCGCCCGGGACAGTTTCTATGGCTACACCTTC	CASSARDSFYGYTF
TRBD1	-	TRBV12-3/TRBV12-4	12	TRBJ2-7	TGTGCCAGCAGGACAGGGGTTGGGGAGCAGTACTTC	CASRTGVGEQYF
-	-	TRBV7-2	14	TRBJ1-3	TGTGCCAGCAGCCCCGGGTTCTCTGGAAACACCATATATTTT	CASSPGFSGNTIYF
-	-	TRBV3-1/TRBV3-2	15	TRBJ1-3	TGTGCCAGCAGCCAAGAAACGGTCTCTGGAAACACCATATATTTT	CASSQETVSGNTIYF
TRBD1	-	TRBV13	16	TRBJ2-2	TGTGCCAGCAGCTTAGGGAGACAGGGATGGACCGGGGAGCTGTTTTTT	CASSLGRQGWTGELFF
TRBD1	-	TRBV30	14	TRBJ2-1	TGTGCCTGGAGTTCCGGGACAGGGGGTCGTGAGCAGTTCTTC	CAWSSGTGGREQFF
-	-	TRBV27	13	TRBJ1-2	TGTGCCAGCAGTTTTGCGGGGTTCTATGGCTACACCTTC	CASSFAGFYGYTF
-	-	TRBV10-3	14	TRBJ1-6	TGTGCCACCAGAGGGGCGGGATATAATTCACCCCTCCACTTT	CATRGAGYNSPLHF
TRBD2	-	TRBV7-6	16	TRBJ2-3	TGTGCCAGCAGCCTAGGACTAGCGGGAGATGTAGATACGCAGTATTTT	CASSLGLAGDVDTQYF
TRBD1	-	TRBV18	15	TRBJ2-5	TGTGCCAGCTCACCACCACAGGGGGCCCGCGAGACCCAGTACTTC	CASSPPQGARETQYF
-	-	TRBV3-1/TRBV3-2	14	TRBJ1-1	TGTGCCAGCAGCCAGGATCAGGGGAACACTGAAGCTTTCTTT	CASSQDQGNTEAFF
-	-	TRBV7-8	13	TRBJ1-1	TGTGCCAGCAGCTTAGCGGGGCCCACTGAAGCTTTCTTT	CASSLAGPTEAFF
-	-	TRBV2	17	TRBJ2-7	TGTGCCAGCAGTGTGGGCAGGGTAGGTTTTGGGTCCTACGAGCAGTACTTC	CASSVGRVGFGSYEQYF
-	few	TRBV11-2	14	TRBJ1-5	TGTGCCAGCAGCTTAGATCCGGGACCGTCAAGTCAGCATTTT	CASSLDPGPSSQHF
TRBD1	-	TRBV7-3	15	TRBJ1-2	TGTGCCAGCAGCCCCCAGGACAGGGCCTTTGGTGGCTACACCTTC	CASSPQDRAFGGYTF
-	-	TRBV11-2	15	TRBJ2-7	TGTGCCAGCAGCTTATTTAAGGGGACTTCCTACGAGCAGTACTTC	CASSLFKGTSYEQYF
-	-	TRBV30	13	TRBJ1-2	TGTGCCTGGAGTCCAAGGGAAACTATCCTCGTCACCTTC	CAWSPRETILVTF
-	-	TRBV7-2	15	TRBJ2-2	TGTGCCAGCAGCTTAGAGTGGACAGCCACCGGGGAGCTGTTTTTT	CASSLEWTATGELFF
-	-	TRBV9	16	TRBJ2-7	TGTGCCAGCAGCGTAGGAGCCACGGGGTTGAACTACGAGCAGTACTTC	CASSVGATGLNYEQYF
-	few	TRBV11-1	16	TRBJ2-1	TGTGCCAGCAGCTTAGATGCGTTTAGCTCCTACAATGAGCAGTTCTTC	CASSLDAFSSYNEQFF
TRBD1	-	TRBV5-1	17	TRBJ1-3	TGCGCCAGCAGCGCCAACCCCGCCAGGGGGCAATCGGACACCATATATTTT	CASSANPARGQSDTIYF
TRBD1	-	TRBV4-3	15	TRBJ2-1	TGCGCCAGCAGCCAAGTGGGACAGTCTTACAATGAGCAGTTCTTC	CASSQVGQSYNEQFF
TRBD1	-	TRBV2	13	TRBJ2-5	TGTGCCAGCAGCCGGGACAGGGGAGAGACCCAGTACTTC	CASSRDRGETQYF
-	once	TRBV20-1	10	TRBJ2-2	TGCAGTGCTTTAGCCGGGGAGCTGTTTTTT	CSALAGELFF
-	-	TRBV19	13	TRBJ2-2	TGTGCCAGTAGTATCCCTACCGGCGGGGAGCTGTTTTTT	CASSIPTGGELFF
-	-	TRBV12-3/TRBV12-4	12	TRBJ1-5	TGTGCCAGCAGTTTATGGGCCCAGCCCCAGCATTTT	CASSLWAQPQHF
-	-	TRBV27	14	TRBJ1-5	TGTGCCAGCAGTCCGACATATAGCAATCAGCCCCAGCATTTT	CASSPTYSNQPQHF